Below are 28 T cell receptor beta chains sequenced from a single sample in a study of regulatory T cells in long-lasting Graves disease. To make TCR beta libraries, researchers used iRepertoire HTBI primers and Arm-PCR of CDR3 regions. TCRdb re-analysed the multiplex PCR reads in MiXCR, keeping a single row per CDR3 protein. Of 550,000 to 600,000 distinct CDR3 sequences in the sample, about 16% were seen once. Regarding time point: newly diagnosed GD, antithyroid drugs for less than 3 months. From PBMCs, RNA was extracted and then used to make the TCR library. These data were likewise used in another study, on T cells in Graves' hyperthyroidism and ophthalmopathy.

Sequencing used peripheral blood mononuclear cells (PBMCs), obtained at new diagnosis, from a patient treated with antithyroid drugs. These receptors were obtained from a man aged 18 to 30 with Graves disease.

With respect to this clonotype: A read error is likely, as this CDR3 ends without the conserved phenylalanine or tryptophan. The chain uses TRBV27 and TRBJ1-1, with a weak D call TRBD1 (5 bases). V was cut by 2 bases and J by 1 base, with 14 bases left in between. CDR1 is MNHEY, CDR2 SMNVEV, per germline (reference sequence). The CDR3 runs 16 residues. The CDR3 sequence is CASSLGTGTGNTEAFL. DNA for the CDR3: TGTGCCAGCAGTTTAGGTACCGGGACTGGGAACACTGAAGCTTTCCTT.

V is TRBV10-2 and J is TRBJ2-1; 7 bases are shared with TRBD2. After removal of 2 bases from V and 9 bases from J, the junction contained 7 bases not matched to a gene. This CDR3 region has 14 residues. Germline V gene data show CDR1 as WSHSY and CDR2 as SAAADI. The CDR3 is CASSERLAGSEQFF. For the CDR3, the DNA is TGCGCCAGCAGTGAGAGACTAGCTGGGAGTGAGCAGTTCTTC.

The chain links TRBV27 to TRBJ2-7; 15 nucleotides line up with TRBD2. With 1 base clipped from V and 6 bases from J, the junction kept 16 bases outside the gene matches. The length of the CDR3 is 20 residues. The germline CDR1 and CDR2 sequences are MNHEY and SMNVEV (reference sequence). DNA of the CDR3: TGTGCCAGCAGTTTATTGGCCGCCGGGACTAGCGGGAGGTTCGGGGGCGAGCAGTACTTC. Protein: CASSLLAAGTSGRFGGEQYF.

For this clonotype: With a much larger clone just one base away, this may be a read error. This chain uses TRBV20-1 with TRBJ2-7, with TRBD2 matching over 13 bases. This CDR3 has 16 amino acids. CDR1 and CDR2 from the germline V gene are DFQATT and SNEGSKA (reference sequence). V was pared by 0 bases and J by 7 bases, with 9 bases of the junction left unmatched. The DNA of the CDR3 is TGCAGTGCTAGAGACAGGACTAGCGGGAGTGTTGCTGAGCAGTACTTC. Translation gives CSARDRTSGSVAEQYF.

This clonotype was observed a few times. This chain joins TRBV12-3 or TRBV12-4 and TRBJ1-5, with TRBD1 identical over 8 bases. The V and J ends lost 4 bases and 0 bases, in that order; junction bases with no gene match: 5. The CDR3 totals 16 residues. In nucleotides, the CDR3 is TGTGCCAGCAGTTCCGGGACAGGAAATAGCAATCAGCCCCAGCATTTT. This gives the protein CASSSGTGNSNQPQHF.

Comments on this clonotype: As the CDR3 is not closed by the conserved phenylalanine or tryptophan, this likely results from a read error. This chain connects TRBV5-1 to TRBJ1-1; D unresolved. CDR1 and CDR2 from the germline V gene are SGHRS and YFSETQ. The CDR3 has 14 residues. V was clipped by 0 bases and J by 3 bases, with 9 bases between them. The CDR3 DNA reads TGCGCCAGCAGCTTGGACGCGGGATACACTGAAGCTTTCCTT. Translated, it gives CASSLDAGYTEAFL.

The sample holds a few counts of this clonotype. The chain recombines TRBV14 with TRBJ2-4; 8 positions agree with TRBD1. Germline V CDR1 and CDR2: SGHDN, FVKESK. V shed 3 bases and J 12 bases; nucleotides not matched to a gene: 10. This CDR3 is 14 amino acids long. Here the CDR3 DNA reads TGTGCCAGCAGCCAGTCCCGGGACAGGTTGGGTCAGTACTTC. Residues: CASSQSRDRLGQYF.

Remarks on this clonotype: A junction boundary mismatches the germline segment, possibly from a read error. The chain combines TRBV5-1 with TRBJ2-7; 14 nucleotides match TRBD2. Germline CDR1 SGHRS, CDR2 YFSETQ. The CDR3 extends over 17 amino acids. Here the CDR3 DNA reads TGTGCCAGCAGCGTAGGGGCCGGACTAGCGGGAGGCTACGAGCAGTACTTC. It is translated as CASSVGAGLAGGYEQYF.

Concerning this clonotype itself: The junction shows a germline mismatch at one end, possibly a read error. The chain uses TRBV6-1 and TRBJ2-1, with D hard to call. The CDR3 spans 12 residues. Germline V gene data show CDR1 as MNHNS and CDR2 as SASEGT. This chain's CDR3 is CATSDPYNEQFF. The CDR3 DNA sequence: TGTGCCACCAGTGATCCATACAATGAGCAGTTCTTC.

This clonotype has just a few counts. Here the CDR3 reads CAHAKATSYEQYF. CDR3 nucleotide sequence: TGTGCCCACGCGAAGGCTACCTCCTACGAGCAGTACTTC. J is TRBJ2-7 and V is TRBV10-3, with D unresolved. V lost 11 bases and J 0 bases, leaving 14 bases between the germline ends. CDR1 is ENHRY, CDR2 SYGVKD, per germline. The CDR3 loop spans 13 amino acids.

This clonotype was counted between two and nine times. The V gene is TRBV6-1, the J gene TRBJ2-5; D gene unclear. Trimming removed 0 bases at V and 0 bases at J, with 8 bases between. The CDR3 totals 15 residues. Germline V gene lookup returns CDR1 MNHNS and CDR2 SASEGT. DNA of the CDR3: TGTGCCAGCAGTGAAGCGCCCGGATACCAAGAGACCCAGTACTTC. It encodes CASSEAPGYQETQYF.

The sample holds many counts of this clonotype. This rearrangement joins TRBV28 to TRBJ2-5; tentatively, D is TRBD1 (5 bases). This CDR3 comprises 16 residues. In germline, CDR1 is MDHEN, CDR2 SYDVKM. V gave up 7 bases and J gave up 2 bases, with 20 bases separating them. In DNA form, the CDR3 reads TGTGCCAGCAAACTAACAGGACCCGCAGGGCAAGAGACCCAGTACTTC. It is translated as CASKLTGPAGQETQYF.

A note on this clonotype: The germline gene is not matched at one end of the junction; a read error may be the cause. The chain carries TRBV2 and TRBJ2-7, with TRBD1 as a possible D gene (7 bases). Germline-derived CDR1 and CDR2 are SNHLY and FYNNEI. The CDR3 length is 13 residues. CDR3 in amino acids: CASSVRGDDERYF. In DNA form, the CDR3 reads TGTGCCAGCAGTGTCAGGGGGGACGACGAGCGGTACTTC.

This clonotype has more than one count but fewer than ten. The chain combines TRBV19 with TRBJ2-3, with 7 bases aligning to TRBD1. The CDR3 runs to 16 residues. V lost 10 bases to trimming and J lost 0 bases; unmatched junction nucleotides: 13. Germline lookup yields CDR1 LNHDA and CDR2 SQIVND (reference sequence). Written as DNA, the CDR3 is TGTGCCACGAGTCGGGACAGATATTCTAGCACAGATACGCAGTATTTT. This gives the protein CATSRDRYSSTDTQYF. Drawing the rest from reference TRBV19 and TRBJ2-3, the complete variable domain is DGGITQSPKYLFRKEGQNVTLSCEQNLNHDAMYWYRQDPGQGLRLIYYSQIVNDFQKGDIAEGYSVSREKKESFPLTVTSAQKNPTAFYLCATSRDRYSSTDTQYFGPGTRLTVL.

The chain couples TRBV5-1 to TRBJ1-4; 11 bases align to TRBD1. Trimming at V came to 5 bases and at J to 7 bases, leaving 7 bases not matched to a gene. Germline V gene lookup returns CDR1 SGHRS and CDR2 YFSETQ. The CDR3 loop spans 15 amino acids. The CDR3 reads CASRRAGTGGEKLFF. Here the CDR3 DNA reads TGCGCCAGCAGACGCGCCGGGACAGGGGGTGAAAAACTGTTTTTT.

The chain combines TRBV3-1 with TRBJ2-3; the match to TRBD2 covers 14 bases. CDR1 and CDR2 (germline): LGHDT, YNNKEL (reference sequence). This CDR3 comprises 18 residues. After removal of 3 bases from V and 6 bases from J, the junction contained 11 bases not matched to a gene. The CDR3 bases are TGTGCCAGCAGCCAGACCGGGACTAGCGGGAGCAGGATGGATACGCAGTATTTT. This translates into CASSQTGTSGSRMDTQYF.

This clonotype was detected only a few times. V is TRBV29-1 and J is TRBJ1-4; D possibly corresponds to TRBD1 (6 bases). V shed 7 bases and J shed 3 bases, with 12 bases lying between them. The CDR3 totals 13 residues. The germline CDR1 and CDR2 sequences are SQVTM and ANQGSEA. CDR3: CSGTGPSNEKLFF. DNA for the CDR3: TGCAGCGGCACAGGGCCCTCTAATGAAAAACTGTTTTTT.

CDR3 protein: CASSDKWSNQPQHF. As DNA, the CDR3 is TGCGCCAGCAGTGATAAGTGGAGCAATCAGCCCCAGCATTTT. The chain carries TRBV10-1 and TRBJ1-5; D remains unclear. Germline V lookup: CDR1 WNHNN, CDR2 SYGVQD (reference sequence). This CDR3 contains 14 residues. V lost 3 bases and J lost 1, with 7 bases in between.

The sample holds many counts of this clonotype. The chain recombines TRBV20-1 with TRBJ2-1; 7 positions agree with TRBD2. The V and J ends lost 8 bases and 0 bases, in that order; junction bases with no gene match: 4. The germline CDR1 and CDR2 sequences are DFQATT and SNEGSKA (reference sequence). CDR3 length: 13 amino acids. CDR3 DNA sequence: TGCAGTTCTCGCGGGAGCTCCTACAATGAGCAGTTCTTC. It specifies CSSRGSSYNEQFF.

This clonotype was counted at least ten times. V usage is TRBV10-3 and J usage is TRBJ1-6, with D tentatively TRBD1 (5 bases). Per the germline V gene, CDR1 is ENHRY and CDR2 is SYGVKD. There are 14 residues in the CDR3. Trimming pared 6 bases from V and 8 bases from J, leaving 14 bases between. CDR3 bases: TGTGCCATCAGAAAGGGGAGATTTGATTCACCCCTCCACTTT. Protein sequence: CAIRKGRFDSPLHF.

This clonotype was detected many times. J is TRBJ1-2 and V is TRBV28, with D perhaps TRBD1 (6 bases). CDR1 MDHEN and CDR2 SYDVKM come from the germline V gene. V dropped 6 bases and J dropped 9 bases, with 20 bases sitting between them. The CDR3 is 14 amino acids. The CDR3 loop is CASSNTGRVPSYTF. DNA of the CDR3: TGTGCCAGCAGCAACACAGGGAGGGTTCCTAGCTACACCTTC.

This clonotype showed up many times. For the CDR3, the DNA is TGTGCCAGCTCACCATCCTTCAGCTATGGCTACACCTTC. As protein: CASSPSFSYGYTF. This chain links TRBV18 with TRBJ1-2; D ambiguous. Germline V lookup: CDR1 KGHSH, CDR2 LQKENI. This CDR3 region has 13 residues. V shed 2 bases and J shed 4 bases, with 8 bases lying between them.

CDR3 bases: TGCAGTGCCCAAACACCCGGGGCCCCGGTCCTCCACTTT. Translating it yields CSAQTPGAPVLHF. The V gene is TRBV20-1, the J gene TRBJ1-6; weak D call: TRBD1 (5 bases). CDR3 size: 13 residues. With 6 bases removed from V and 15 bases from J, the gap between germline ends came to 21 bases. Germline CDR1 is DFQATT and CDR2 is SNEGSKA (reference sequence).

This clonotype was picked up many times. V and J are TRBV28 and TRBJ2-3; 9 bases map to TRBD2. J was trimmed by 5 bases and V by 6 bases; bases with no gene match: 9. Germline-derived CDR1 and CDR2 are MDHEN and SYDVKM. The CDR3 totals 15 residues. This chain's CDR3 is CASRRLAVMGDTQYF. CDR3 DNA: TGTGCCAGCAGGCGACTAGCGGTTATGGGAGATACGCAGTATTTT.

This clonotype showed up just a few times. The V call is TRBV12-3 or TRBV12-4, the J call TRBJ1-5; 8 nucleotides agree with TRBD1. The J segment lost 7 bases and the V segment lost 6 bases, leaving 8 bases of the junction unmatched. This CDR3 has 14 residues. The CDR3 loop is CASSSGQGRQPQHF. The CDR3 DNA reads as TGTGCCAGCAGCTCAGGACAGGGCCGCCAGCCCCAGCATTTT.

This clonotype was detected ten times or more. This sequence joins TRBV12-3 or TRBV12-4 and TRBJ2-1; D gene unclear. V was shortened by 5 bases and J by 6 bases, with 8 bases between the two germline ends. There are 12 residues in the CDR3. CDR3 protein: CASSRNRNEQFF. CDR3 DNA: TGTGCCAGCAGTCGGAATCGCAATGAGCAGTTCTTC.

This clonotype was observed many times. The chain carries TRBV30 and TRBJ1-5; tentatively, D is TRBD1 (6 bases). The V gene's germline CDR1 is GTSNPN and CDR2 SVGIG (reference sequence). CDR3 length: 13 amino acids. V lost 4 bases and J lost 4, with 11 bases in between. Here the CDR3 DNA reads TGTGCCTGGACTACAGGGTTTAATCAGCCCCAGCATTTT. Translation gives CAWTTGFNQPQHF.

This clonotype was seen many times. This chain connects TRBV28 to TRBJ1-4; 8 positions agree with TRBD1. Germline CDR1 reads MDHEN; CDR2 reads SYDVKM. Germline trimming cut 6 bases from V and 4 bases from J; bases unmatched to any gene: 4. The CDR3 is 14 residues long. The CDR3 loop is CASSRQGNNEKLFF. As DNA, the CDR3 is TGTGCCAGCAGCCGACAGGGGAATAATGAAAAACTGTTTTTT.